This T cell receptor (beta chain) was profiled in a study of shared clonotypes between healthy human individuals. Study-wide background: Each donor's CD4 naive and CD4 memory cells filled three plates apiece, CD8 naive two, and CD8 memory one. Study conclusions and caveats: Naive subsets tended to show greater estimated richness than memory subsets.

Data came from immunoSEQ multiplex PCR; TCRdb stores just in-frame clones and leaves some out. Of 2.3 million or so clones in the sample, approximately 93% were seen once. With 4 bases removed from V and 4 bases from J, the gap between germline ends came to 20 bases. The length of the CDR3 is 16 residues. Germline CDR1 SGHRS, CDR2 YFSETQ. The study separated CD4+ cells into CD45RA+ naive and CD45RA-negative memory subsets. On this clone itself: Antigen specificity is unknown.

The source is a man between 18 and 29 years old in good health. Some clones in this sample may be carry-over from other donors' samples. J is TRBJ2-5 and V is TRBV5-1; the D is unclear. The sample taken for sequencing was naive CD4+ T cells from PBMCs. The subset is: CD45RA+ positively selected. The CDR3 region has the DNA TGCGCCAGCAGCCTGGAAGGTCCCAGTTATGGAGAGACCCAGTACTTC. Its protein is CASSLEGPSYGETQYF.